These 22 T cell receptor beta chains came from one sample sequenced in a study of beta chain features in type 1 diabetes. TCRB transcripts that were expressed got sequenced, as all of the isolated RNA had been reverse transcribed. Measured with immunoSEQ multiplex PCR; TCRdb has only the in-frame clones, and not every one. The table lists around 500,000 clones, around 30% of them singletons. Sample: naive CD4+ T cells from blood. Source of these receptors: a man between 18 and 35 years old in good health.

This clone was seen a handful of times. This sequence joins TRBV10-3 and TRBJ2-3; D uncertain. The V end was cut by 0 bases, the J end by 0 bases, with 10 bases between. Germline values: CDR1 ENHRY, CDR2 SYGVKD. The CDR3 runs 16 residues. The DNA for the CDR3 is TGTGCCATCAGTGAGTCGAAGTACGGGAGCACAGATACGCAGTATTTT. Encoded protein: CAISESKYGSTDTQYF.

This clone was found a few times. This sample includes further DNA sequences coding for the same CDR3. The chain is built from TRBV7-9 and TRBJ2-7; D is undetermined. The germline gives CDR1 SEHNR, CDR2 FQNEAQ (reference sequence). The V gene lost 5 bases and the J gene lost 4 bases, with 6 bases spanning the gap. This CDR3 spans 11 amino acids. This CDR3 reads CASSPVYEQYF. As DNA, the CDR3 is TGTGCCAGCAGCCCCGTTTACGAGCAGTACTTC. The variable domain in full, with the rest retrieved from reference TRBV7-9 and TRBJ2-7, is DTGVSQNPRHKITKRGQNVTFRCDPISEHNRLYWYRQTLGQGPEFLTYFQNEAQLEKSRLLSDRFSAERPKGSFSTLEIQRTEQGDSAMYLCASSPVYEQYFGPGTRLTVT.

V gene TRBV5-6 combines with J gene TRBJ2-5, with no clear D. Trimming pared 4 bases from V and 5 bases from J, leaving 15 bases between. CDR1 and CDR2 from the germline V gene are SGHDT and YYEEEE. The CDR3 length is 14 residues. The CDR3 region has the DNA TGTGCCAGCAGCCAAGACACCCGGGTCGAGACCCAGTACTTC. Translated, it gives CASSQDTRVETQYF. Full variable domain (outside the CDR3, taken from reference TRBV5-6 and TRBJ2-5): DAGVTQSPTHLIKTRGQQVTLRCSPKSGHDTVSWYQQALGQGPQFIFQYYEEEERQRGNFPDRFSGHQFPNYSSELNVNALLLGDSALYLCASSQDTRVETQYFGPGTRLLVL.

The chain couples TRBV21-1 to TRBJ2-7. TRBV21-1 is described as a pseudogene. This CDR3 spans 17 amino acids. Here the CDR3 DNA reads TGTGCCAGCAGCACCCTACTTGGGACGGAATACTCCTACGAGCAGTACTTC. It codes for CASSTLLGTEYSYEQYF.

CDR3 sequence reads: CASSYHGGYEQYF. The CDR3 bases are TGTGCCAGCAGTTACCACGGGGGATACGAGCAGTACTTC. This chain uses TRBV6-6 with TRBJ2-7; D possibly corresponds to TRBD2 (6 bases). The CDR3 covers 13 residues. CDR1 MNHNY and CDR2 SVGAGI come from the germline V gene (reference sequence). V lost 2 bases, J lost 4 bases, and 9 bases lay in between.

This chain uses TRBV2 with TRBJ1-3; no clear D. Germline lookup yields CDR1 SNHLY and CDR2 FYNNEI. The CDR3 length is 12 residues. Trimming took 11 bases from V and 0 from J, leaving 8 bases between them. The CDR3 DNA follows: TGTGCCCGAAGAGTCTCTGGAAACACCATATATTTT. Its protein is CARRVSGNTIYF.

The CDR3: CAWQSSGRAGEQFF. The CDR3 DNA reads as TGTGCCTGGCAATCTAGCGGGAGGGCCGGTGAGCAGTTCTTC. This sequence joins TRBV30 and TRBJ2-1, with TRBD2 matching 12 bases. Germline V lookup: CDR1 GTSNPN, CDR2 SVGIG (reference sequence). V shed 5 bases and J 9 bases; nucleotides not matched to a gene: 8. The CDR3 runs 14 residues.

This chain's CDR3 is CASSVPGLADSYNEQFF. For the CDR3, the DNA is TGTGCCAGCAGCGTTCCGGGACTAGCAGACTCCTACAATGAGCAGTTCTTC. This chain links TRBV9 with TRBJ2-1, with 9 bases that match TRBD2. The CDR3 runs 17 residues. Germline V gene lookup returns CDR1 SGDLS and CDR2 YYNGEE. Unmatched junction bases numbered 6, after V lost 2 bases and J lost 0 bases.

Note on this clone: Other DNA sequences in the sample encode the same CDR3. The chain links TRBV2 to TRBJ2-7; no clear D gene. V shed 2 bases and J shed 3 bases, with 5 bases lying between them. In germline, CDR1 is SNHLY, CDR2 FYNNEI. The CDR3 runs 12 residues. This CDR3 is CASSELGYEQYF. CDR3 DNA: TGTGCCAGCAGTGAACTTGGCTACGAGCAGTACTTC.

The V and J genes are TRBV29-1 and TRBJ1-2; TRBD1 aligns across 7 bases. CDR3 length equals 16 residues. The V and J ends lost 1 base and 2 bases, in that order; junction bases with no gene match: 10. The germline CDR1 and CDR2 sequences are SQVTM and ANQGSEA. As DNA, the CDR3 is TGCAGCGTTGAAGCTCGGGGAGGGGGCAGGAACTATGGCTACACCTTC. Protein product: CSVEARGGGRNYGYTF.

This clone occurred a few times. J is TRBJ1-2 and V is TRBV14; D is unresolved. The CDR3 has 13 amino acids. Looked up from germline, CDR1 is SGHDN and CDR2 is FVKESK. The V gene lost 2 bases and the J gene lost 5 bases, with 9 bases spanning the gap. CDR3 loop: CASSQSRSYGYTF. The CDR3 bases are TGTGCCAGCAGCCAATCCAGATCATATGGCTACACCTTC.

This clone was observed a handful of times. The V call is TRBV28, the J call TRBJ2-7; tentative D call: TRBD2 (5 bases). Germline CDR1 and CDR2: MDHEN and SYDVKM. V was cut by 8 bases and J by 2 bases, with 10 bases left in between. This CDR3 has 12 residues. Here the CDR3 reads CASRGQTYEQYF. DNA for the CDR3: TGTGCCAGCCGCGGGCAGACCTACGAGCAGTACTTC.

This clone was seen a handful of times. V usage is TRBV29-1 and J usage is TRBJ2-3; D is possibly TRBD2 (5 bases). Germline-derived CDR1 and CDR2 are SQVTM and ANQGSEA. With 4 bases removed from V and 0 bases from J, the gap between germline ends came to 8 bases. This CDR3 is 13 amino acids long. This chain's CDR3 is CSVGTSSTDTQYF. Written as DNA, the CDR3 is TGCAGCGTTGGGACTTCTAGCACAGATACGCAGTATTTT.

This clone turned up a few times. This rearrangement joins TRBV29-1 to TRBJ2-3, with 11 positions matching TRBD2. This CDR3 region has 18 residues. The germline V gene encodes CDR1 SQVTM and CDR2 ANQGSEA. V gave up 4 bases and J gave up 1 base; unmatched junction bases: 13. The CDR3 nucleotides read TGCAGCGTTGCGGGGGCGGCTAGCGGGAGGACGGGCACAGATACGCAGTATTTT. Protein: CSVAGAASGRTGTDTQYF.

V is TRBV9 and J is TRBJ2-3; D is undetermined. The CDR3 extends over 16 amino acids. The V end was cut by 0 bases, the J end by 0 bases, with 11 bases between. The germline V gene has CDR1 SGDLS and CDR2 YYNGEE. The CDR3 is CASSVGILSSTDTQYF. The CDR3 nucleotides read TGTGCCAGCAGCGTAGGGATCCTCTCTAGCACAGATACGCAGTATTTT.

This clone showed up just a few times. The chain carries TRBV29-1 and TRBJ2-5, with 10 bases lining up with TRBD1. Per the germline V gene, CDR1 is SQVTM and CDR2 is ANQGSEA. The CDR3 sequence is 13 residues long. V lost 6 bases and J lost 2; bases outside the gene matches: 3. DNA for the CDR3: TGCAGCGTCGGGACAGGGGTTCAAGAGACCCAGTACTTC. It encodes CSVGTGVQETQYF.

The chain is built from TRBV9 and TRBJ1-1; D is uncertain. CDR3 length equals 12 residues. The germline CDR1 and CDR2 sequences are SGDLS and YYNGEE. V was trimmed by 4 bases and J by 8 bases, leaving 12 bases between them. CDR3 residues: CASSSRNGEAFF. The CDR3 nucleotides are TGTGCCAGCAGCTCTCGAAACGGAGAAGCTTTCTTT.

Only a few counts were recorded for this clone. The rearrangement joins TRBV9 to TRBJ1-2; 8 bases agree with TRBD1. Germline V CDR1 and CDR2: SGDLS, YYNGEE. J was trimmed by 0 bases and V by 4 bases; bases with no gene match: 11. This CDR3 has 17 residues. The CDR3 nucleotides read TGTGCCAGCAGCACTTCGACAGGGGTTGCGTCTAACTATGGCTACACCTTC. Translating gives CASSTSTGVASNYGYTF.

The chain couples TRBV28 to TRBJ1-1; possibly TRBD1 for D (6 bases). This CDR3 is 13 amino acids long. Germline lookup yields CDR1 MDHEN and CDR2 SYDVKM. V shed 6 bases and J shed 4 bases, with 12 bases lying between them. The CDR3 DNA sequence: TGTGCCAGCAGGTTACAGGGAAGCACTGAAGCTTTCTTT. Translated, it gives CASRLQGSTEAFF. The full variable domain, with the rest looked up from reference TRBV28 and TRBJ1-1, is DVKVTQSSRYLVKRTGEKVFLECVQDMDHENMFWYRQDPGLGLRLIYFSYDVKMKEKGDIPEGYSVSREKKERFSLILESASTNQTSMYLCASRLQGSTEAFFGQGTRLTVV.

The rearrangement uses TRBV2 and TRBJ2-2; 10 positions agree with TRBD2. CDR1 and CDR2 from the germline V gene are SNHLY and FYNNEI. V gave up 3 bases and J gave up 0 bases; unmatched junction bases: 1. This CDR3 has 16 amino acids. The CDR3 bases are TGTGCCAGCAGTGATGGACTAGCGGCGAACACCGGGGAGCTGTTTTTT. The encoded protein is CASSDGLAANTGELFF.

This clone turned up a few times. The chain recombines TRBV30 with TRBJ1-1; the D is unclear. Looked up from germline, CDR1 is GTSNPN and CDR2 is SVGIG (reference sequence). The CDR3 loop spans 13 amino acids. Deletions cut 3 bases from V and 0 bases from J, with 8 bases between. CDR3 sequence reads: CAWRFDLNTEAFF. In DNA form, the CDR3 reads TGTGCCTGGAGGTTTGACCTGAACACTGAAGCTTTCTTT.

This chain links TRBV6-6 with TRBJ2-1; 13 positions match TRBD2. The CDR3 has 13 residues. V lost 10 bases to trimming and J lost 6 bases; unmatched junction nucleotides: 3. From germline, CDR1 is MNHNY and CDR2 SVGAGI (reference sequence). DNA for the CDR3: TGTGCCATTCGGACTAGCGGGAGCAATGAGCAGTTCTTC. Protein product: CAIRTSGSNEQFF.